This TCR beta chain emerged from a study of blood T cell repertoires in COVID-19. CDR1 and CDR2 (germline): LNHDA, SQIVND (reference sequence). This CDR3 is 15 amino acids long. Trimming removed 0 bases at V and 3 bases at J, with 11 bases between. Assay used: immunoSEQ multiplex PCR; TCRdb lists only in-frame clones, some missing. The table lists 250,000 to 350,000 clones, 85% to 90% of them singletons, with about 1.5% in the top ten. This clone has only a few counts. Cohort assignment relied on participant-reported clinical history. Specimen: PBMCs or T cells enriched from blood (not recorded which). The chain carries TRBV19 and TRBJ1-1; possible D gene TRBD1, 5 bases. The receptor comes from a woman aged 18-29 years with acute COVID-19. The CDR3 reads CASSIERTGDTEAFF. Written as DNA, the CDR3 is TGTGCCAGTAGTATAGAAAGAACGGGGGACACTGAAGCTTTCTTT.